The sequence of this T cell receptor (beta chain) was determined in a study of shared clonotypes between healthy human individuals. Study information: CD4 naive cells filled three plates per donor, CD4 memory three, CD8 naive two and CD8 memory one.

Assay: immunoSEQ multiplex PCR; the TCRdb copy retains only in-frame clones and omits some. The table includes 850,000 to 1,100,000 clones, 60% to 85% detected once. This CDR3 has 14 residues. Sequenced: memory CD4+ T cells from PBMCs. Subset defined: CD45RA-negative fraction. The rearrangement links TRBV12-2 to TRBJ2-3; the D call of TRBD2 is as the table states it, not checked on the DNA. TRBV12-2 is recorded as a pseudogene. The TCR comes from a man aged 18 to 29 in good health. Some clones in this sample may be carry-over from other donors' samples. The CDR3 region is CASRLAGGTDTQYF. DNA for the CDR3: TGTGCAAGTCGCTTAGCGGGAGGCACAGATACGCAGTATTTT.